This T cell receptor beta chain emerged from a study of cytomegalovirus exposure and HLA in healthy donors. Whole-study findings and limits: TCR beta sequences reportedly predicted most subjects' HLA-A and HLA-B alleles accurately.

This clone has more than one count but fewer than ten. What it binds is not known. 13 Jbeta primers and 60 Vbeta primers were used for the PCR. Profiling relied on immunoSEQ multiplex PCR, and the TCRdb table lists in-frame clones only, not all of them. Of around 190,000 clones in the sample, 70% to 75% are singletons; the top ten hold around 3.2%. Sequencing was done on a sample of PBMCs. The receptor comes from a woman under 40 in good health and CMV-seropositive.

CDR3 amino acids: CASSIQTGPYEQYF. DNA of the CDR3: TGTGCCAGTAGTATTCAGACAGGACCCTACGAGCAGTACTTC. The rearrangement uses TRBV19 and TRBJ2-7; D is perhaps TRBD1 (6 bases). Between the trimmed V and J ends, which lost 3 bases and 2 bases, there was a span of 11 bases. Germline lookup yields CDR1 LNHDA and CDR2 SQIVND (reference sequence). This CDR3 has 14 amino acids.